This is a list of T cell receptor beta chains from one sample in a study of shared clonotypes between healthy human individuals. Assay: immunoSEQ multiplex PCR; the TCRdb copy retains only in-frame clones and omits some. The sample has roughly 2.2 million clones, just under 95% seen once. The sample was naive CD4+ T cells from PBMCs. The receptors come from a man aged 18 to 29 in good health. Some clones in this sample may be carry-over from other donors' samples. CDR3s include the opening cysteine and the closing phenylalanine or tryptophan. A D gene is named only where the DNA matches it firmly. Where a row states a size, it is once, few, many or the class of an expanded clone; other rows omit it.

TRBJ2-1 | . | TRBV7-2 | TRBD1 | CASRQGGSYNEQFF | TGTGCCAGCAGACAGGGGGGCTCCTACAATGAGCAGTTCTTC
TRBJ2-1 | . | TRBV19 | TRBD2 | CATNSGRVLGSYNEQFF | TGTGCCACTAATAGCGGGAGGGTATTGGGCTCCTACAATGAGCAGTTCTTC
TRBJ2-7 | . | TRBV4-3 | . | CASSQSGGIYEQYF | TGCGCCAGCAGCCAATCTGGGGGAATATACGAGCAGTACTTC
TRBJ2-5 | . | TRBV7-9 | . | CASSPMGLGTQYF | TGTGCCAGCAGCCCTATGGGATTAGGGACCCAGTACTTC
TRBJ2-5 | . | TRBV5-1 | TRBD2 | CASSPGRGGETQYF | TGCGCCAGCTCTCCGGGGAGGGGTGGGGAGACCCAGTACTTC
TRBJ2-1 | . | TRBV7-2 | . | CASSAPETSGNEQFF | TGTGCCAGCAGCGCCCCGGAGACTAGTGGCAATGAGCAGTTCTTC
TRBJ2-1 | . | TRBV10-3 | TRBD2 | CAISEFGLAGVNEQFF | TGTGCCATCAGTGAGTTTGGACTAGCGGGAGTAAATGAGCAGTTCTTC
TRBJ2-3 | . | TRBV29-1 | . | CSVVTSYTSSTDTQYF | TGCAGCGTTGTTACTAGCTACACTTCTAGCACAGATACGCAGTATTTT
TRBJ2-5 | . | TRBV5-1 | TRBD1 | CASSLEGQGAGETQYF | TGCGCCAGCAGCTTGGAAGGACAGGGGGCAGGGGAGACCCAGTACTTC
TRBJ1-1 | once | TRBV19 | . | CASSTNRDGNTEAFF | TGTGCCAGTAGTACCAACCGGGACGGGAACACTGAAGCTTTCTTT
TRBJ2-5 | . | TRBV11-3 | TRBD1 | CASSPGGGSQETQYF | TGTGCCAGCAGCCCAGGGGGTGGCAGTCAAGAGACCCAGTACTTC
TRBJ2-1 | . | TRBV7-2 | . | CARGSLREEQFF | TGTGCCCGGGGATCCTTACGGGAGGAGCAGTTCTTC
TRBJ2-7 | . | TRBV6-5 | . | CASSAGASYEQYF | TGTGCCAGCTCGGCGGGGGCCAGCTACGAGCAGTACTTC
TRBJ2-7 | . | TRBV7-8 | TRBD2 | CASSIRLAGYEQYF | TGTGCCAGCAGCATCCGACTAGCAGGCTACGAGCAGTACTTC
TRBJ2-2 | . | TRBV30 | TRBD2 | CAWNMAGGPGGELFF | TGTGCCTGGAATATGGCGGGAGGGCCCGGCGGGGAGCTGTTTTTT
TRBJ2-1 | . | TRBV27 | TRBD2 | CASSLTGLAGLGGEFF | TGTGCCAGCAGTTTAACGGGACTAGCGGGACTGGGGGGGGAGTTCTTC
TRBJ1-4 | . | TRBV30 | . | CAWGLQGTNEKLFF | TGTGCCTGGGGACTACAGGGAACTAATGAAAAACTGTTTTTT
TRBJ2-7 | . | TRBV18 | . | CASSPPQGGRAYEQYF | TGTGCCAGCTCACCGCCACAGGGGGGGAGGGCTTACGAGCAGTACTTC
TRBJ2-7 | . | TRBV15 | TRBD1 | CATSRIQSGGQYF | TGTGCCACCAGCAGAATCCAATCAGGGGGGCAGTACTTC
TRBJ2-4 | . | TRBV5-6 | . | CASSLQRGPKNIQYF | TGTGCCAGCAGCTTGCAACGGGGCCCCAAAAACATTCAGTACTTC
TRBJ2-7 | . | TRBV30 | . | CASTGGSSYEQYF | TGTGCCTCCACAGGCGGTAGCTCCTACGAGCAGTACTTC
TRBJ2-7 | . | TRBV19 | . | CASSIWGGGKDEQYF | TGTGCCAGTAGTATATGGGGAGGGGGCAAGGACGAGCAGTACTTC
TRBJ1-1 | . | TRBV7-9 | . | CASSLLHTGRGTEAFF | TGTGCCAGCAGCTTATTACACACAGGTCGAGGCACTGAAGCTTTCTTT
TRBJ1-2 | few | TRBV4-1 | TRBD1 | CASSQQGDYGYTF | TGCGCCAGCAGCCAACAGGGGGACTATGGCTACACCTTC
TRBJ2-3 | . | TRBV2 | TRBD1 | CASQDRPYTDTQYF | TGTGCCAGCCAGGACAGGCCGTACACAGATACGCAGTATTTT
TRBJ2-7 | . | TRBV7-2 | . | CASSLVQGLGEQYF | TGTGCCAGCAGCTTAGTACAGGGATTGGGCGAGCAGTACTTC
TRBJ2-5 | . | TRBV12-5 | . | CASGSDREAAQGETQYF | TGTGCTAGTGGTTCTGACAGGGAGGCCGCACAAGGGGAGACCCAGTACTTC
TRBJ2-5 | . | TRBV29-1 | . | CSAQAGSLKETQYF | TGCAGCGCCCAAGCTGGCTCGCTAAAAGAGACCCAGTACTTC
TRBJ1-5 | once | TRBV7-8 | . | CASSSDSSNQPQHF | TGTGCCAGCAGCTCGGACAGTAGCAATCAGCCCCAGCATTTT
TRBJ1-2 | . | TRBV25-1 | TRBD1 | CASSVPGQGWGYTF | TGTGCCAGCAGTGTCCCGGGACAGGGTTGGGGCTACACCTTC
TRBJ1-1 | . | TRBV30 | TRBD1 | CAWQQGMNTEAFF | TGTGCCTGGCAACAGGGGATGAACACTGAAGCTTTCTTT
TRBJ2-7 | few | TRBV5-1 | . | CASSLGFGEQYF | TGCGCCAGCAGCTTAGGCTTCGGCGAGCAGTACTTC
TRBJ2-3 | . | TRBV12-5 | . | CASGFSTTQTYSTDTQYF | TGTGCTAGTGGTTTTTCGACGACTCAAACCTATAGCACAGATACGCAGTATTTT
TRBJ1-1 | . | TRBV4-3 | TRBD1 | CASSQDHGDRVYTEAFF | TGCGCCAGCAGCCAAGATCATGGGGACAGGGTTTATACTGAAGCTTTCTTT
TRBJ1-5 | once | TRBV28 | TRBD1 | CASRYTGGSHQPQHF | TGTGCCAGCAGATATACAGGGGGATCTCATCAGCCCCAGCATTTT
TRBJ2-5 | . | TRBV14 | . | CASSLARETQYF | TGTGCCAGCAGCCTCGCGAGGGAGACCCAGTACTTC
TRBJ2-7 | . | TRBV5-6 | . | CASSPSGSPEQYF | TGTGCCAGCAGCCCCTCCGGGTCCCCCGAGCAGTACTTC
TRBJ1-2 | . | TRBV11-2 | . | CASRWARDTLYGYTF | TGTGCCAGCAGGTGGGCCCGGGACACACTCTATGGCTACACCTTC
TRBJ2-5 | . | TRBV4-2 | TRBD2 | CASSQGGLAGAETQYF | TGTGCCAGCAGCCAGGGGGGACTAGCGGGAGCAGAGACCCAGTACTTC
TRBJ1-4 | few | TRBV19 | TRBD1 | CASRSRTGNEKLFF | TGTGCCAGTAGATCCCGGACAGGGAATGAAAAACTGTTTTTT
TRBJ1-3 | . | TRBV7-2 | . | CASSPQIPAAGNTIYF | TGTGCCAGCAGCCCACAGATTCCTGCGGCTGGAAACACCATATATTTT
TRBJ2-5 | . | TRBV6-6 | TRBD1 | CASSYSPGTAETQYF | TGTGCCAGCAGTTACTCGCCCGGGACAGCAGAGACCCAGTACTTC
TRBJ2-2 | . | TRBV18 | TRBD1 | CASSPRQGSTGELFF | TGTGCCAGCTCACCACGACAGGGTTCCACCGGGGAGCTGTTTTTT
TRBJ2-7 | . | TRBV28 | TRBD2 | CASSLSLLASGRVMYEQYF | TGTGCCAGCAGTTTATCTCTCTTGGCGAGCGGGAGAGTGATGTACGAGCAGTACTTC
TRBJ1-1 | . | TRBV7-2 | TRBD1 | CASSLDRGREAFF | TGTGCCAGCAGCTTAGACAGGGGGCGTGAAGCTTTCTTT